Sequencing of this T cell receptor (beta chain) was carried out in a study of CD8 T cells in Susac syndrome. V lost 5 bases, J lost 6 bases, and 7 bases stayed unmatched. The CDR3 runs 15 residues. Germline V lookup: CDR1 SEHNR, CDR2 FQNEAQ (reference sequence). Random hexamers primed reverse transcription of about 0.5 to 1 ug RNA. TCRdb passed the immunoSEQ multiplex PCR reads through MiXCR, listing each CDR3 protein once. The sample includes fewer than 200,000 distinct CDR3 sequences, 85% to 95% of them seen just once. The V and J genes are TRBV7-9 and TRBJ2-1; TRBD2 agrees at 10 bases. Sequenced sample: CD8+ T cells from PBMCs. This TCR was recovered from a human donor with multiple sclerosis. The CDR3 nucleotides are TGTGCCAGCAGCCTCACTAGCGGGATACCCAATGAGCAGTTCTTC. It codes for CASSLTSGIPNEQFF.